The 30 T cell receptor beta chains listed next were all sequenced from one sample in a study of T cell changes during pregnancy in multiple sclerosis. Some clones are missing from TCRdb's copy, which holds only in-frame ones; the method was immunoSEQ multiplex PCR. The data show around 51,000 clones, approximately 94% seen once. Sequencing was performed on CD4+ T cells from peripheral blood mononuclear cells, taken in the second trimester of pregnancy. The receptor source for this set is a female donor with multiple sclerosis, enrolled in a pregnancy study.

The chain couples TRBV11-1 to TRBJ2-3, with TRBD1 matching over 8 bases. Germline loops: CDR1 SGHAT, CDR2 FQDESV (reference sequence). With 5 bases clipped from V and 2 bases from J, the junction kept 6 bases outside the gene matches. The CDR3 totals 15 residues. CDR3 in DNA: TGTGCCAGCAGCCCCCGACAGGGGCCCACAGATACGCAGTATTTT. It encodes CASSPRQGPTDTQYF. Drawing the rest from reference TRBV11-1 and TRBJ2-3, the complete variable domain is EAEVAQSPRYKITEKSQAVAFWCDPISGHATLYWYRQILGQGPELLVQFQDESVVDDSQLPKDRFSAERLKGVDSTLKIQPAELGDSAMYLCASSPRQGPTDTQYFGPGTRLTVL.

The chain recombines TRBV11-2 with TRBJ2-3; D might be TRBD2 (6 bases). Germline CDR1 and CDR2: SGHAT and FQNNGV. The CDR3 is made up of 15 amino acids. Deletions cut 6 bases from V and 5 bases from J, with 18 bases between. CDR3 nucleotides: TGTGCCAGCAGTCCGGGACTTCGGGCGGGAGATACGCAGTATTTT. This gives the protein CASSPGLRAGDTQYF.

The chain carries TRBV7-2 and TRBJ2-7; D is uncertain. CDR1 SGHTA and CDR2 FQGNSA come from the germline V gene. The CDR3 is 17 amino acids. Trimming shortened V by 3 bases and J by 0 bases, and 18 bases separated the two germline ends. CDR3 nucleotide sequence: TGTGCCAGCAGCTTTAAGTGGTCGCAAGCTCTCTCCTACGAGCAGTACTTC. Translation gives CASSFKWSQALSYEQYF.

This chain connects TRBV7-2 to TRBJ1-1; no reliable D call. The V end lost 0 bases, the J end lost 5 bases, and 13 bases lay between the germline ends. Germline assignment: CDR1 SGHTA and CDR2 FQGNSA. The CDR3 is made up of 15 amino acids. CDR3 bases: TGTGCCAGCAGCTTAGCGCACGTGGAGGGAACTGAAGCTTTCTTT. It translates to CASSLAHVEGTEAFF.

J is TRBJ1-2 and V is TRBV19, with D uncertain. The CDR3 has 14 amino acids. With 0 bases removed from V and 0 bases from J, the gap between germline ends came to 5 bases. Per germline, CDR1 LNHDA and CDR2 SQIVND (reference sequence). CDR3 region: CASSIEAANYGYTF. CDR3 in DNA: TGTGCCAGTAGTATAGAGGCGGCTAACTATGGCTACACCTTC.

The CDR3 loop reads CASSQGPTGGQSGYTF. CDR3 nucleotide sequence: TGTGCCAGCAGCCAAGGTCCCACAGGGGGCCAGTCTGGCTACACCTTC. The chain couples TRBV4-2 to TRBJ1-2; 9 bases fit TRBD1. V trimming: 1 base; J trimming: 7 bases; junction bases outside the gene matches: 10. CDR1 and CDR2 (germline): LGHNA, YNFKEQ. The CDR3 is made up of 16 amino acids.

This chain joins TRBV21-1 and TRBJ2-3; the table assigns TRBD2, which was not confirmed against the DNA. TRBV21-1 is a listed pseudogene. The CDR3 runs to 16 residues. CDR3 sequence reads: CASSKTLAGSTDTQYF. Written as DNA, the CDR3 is TGTGCCAGCAGCAAGACCCTAGCGGGGAGCACAGATACGCAGTATTTT.

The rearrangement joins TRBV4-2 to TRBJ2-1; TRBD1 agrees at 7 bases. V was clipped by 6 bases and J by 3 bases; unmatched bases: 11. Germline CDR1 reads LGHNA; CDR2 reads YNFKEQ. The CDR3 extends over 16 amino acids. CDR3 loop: CASRTSTGANYNEQFF. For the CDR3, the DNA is TGTGCCAGCAGGACCTCTACAGGGGCGAACTACAATGAGCAGTTCTTC.

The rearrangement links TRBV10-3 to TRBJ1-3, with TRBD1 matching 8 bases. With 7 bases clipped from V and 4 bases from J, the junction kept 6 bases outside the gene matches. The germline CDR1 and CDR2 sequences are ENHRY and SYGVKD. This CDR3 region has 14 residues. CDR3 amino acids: CAITDRGAGNTIYF. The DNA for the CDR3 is TGTGCCATCACCGACAGGGGAGCGGGAAACACCATATATTTT.

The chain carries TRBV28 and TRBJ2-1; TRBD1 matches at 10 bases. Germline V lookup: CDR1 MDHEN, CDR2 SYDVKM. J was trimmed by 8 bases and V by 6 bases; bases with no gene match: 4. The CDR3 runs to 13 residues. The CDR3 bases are TGTGCCAGCAGGGGACAGGGGTGGGATGAGCAGTTCTTC. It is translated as CASRGQGWDEQFF.

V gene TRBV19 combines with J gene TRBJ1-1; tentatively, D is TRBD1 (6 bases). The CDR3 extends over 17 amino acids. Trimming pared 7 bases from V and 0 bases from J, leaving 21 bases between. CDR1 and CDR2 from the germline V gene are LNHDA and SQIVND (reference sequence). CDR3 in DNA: TGTGCCAGTATCCGCCCCGGGCAGGGGCGCATGAACACTGAAGCTTTCTTT. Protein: CASIRPGQGRMNTEAFF.

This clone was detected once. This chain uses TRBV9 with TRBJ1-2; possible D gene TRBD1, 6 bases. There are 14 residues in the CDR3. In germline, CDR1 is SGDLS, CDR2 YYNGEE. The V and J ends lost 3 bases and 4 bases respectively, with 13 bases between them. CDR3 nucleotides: TGTGCCAGCAGCGAAGACAGCAGGGGCTATGGCTACACCTTC. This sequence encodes CASSEDSRGYGYTF.

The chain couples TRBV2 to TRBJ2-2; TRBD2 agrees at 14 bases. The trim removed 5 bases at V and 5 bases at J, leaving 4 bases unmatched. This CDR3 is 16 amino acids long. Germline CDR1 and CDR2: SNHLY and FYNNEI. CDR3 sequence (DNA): TGTGCCAGCAGTCAGACTAGCGGGGGGGGAACCGGGGAGCTGTTTTTT. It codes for CASSQTSGGGTGELFF. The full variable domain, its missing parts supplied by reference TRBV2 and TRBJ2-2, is EPEVTQTPSHQVTQMGQEVILRCVPISNHLYFYWYRQILGQKVEFLVSFYNNEISEKSEIFDDQFSVERPDGSNFTLKIRSTKLEDSAMYFCASSQTSGGGTGELFFGEGSRLTVL.

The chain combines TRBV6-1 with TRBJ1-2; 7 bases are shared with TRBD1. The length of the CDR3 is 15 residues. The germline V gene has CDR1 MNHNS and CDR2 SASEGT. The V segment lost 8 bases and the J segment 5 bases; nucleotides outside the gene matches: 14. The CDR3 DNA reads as TGTGCCAGCCGTAGGACAGGCCCAAGGGGGTATGGCTACACCTTC. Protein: CASRRTGPRGYGYTF.

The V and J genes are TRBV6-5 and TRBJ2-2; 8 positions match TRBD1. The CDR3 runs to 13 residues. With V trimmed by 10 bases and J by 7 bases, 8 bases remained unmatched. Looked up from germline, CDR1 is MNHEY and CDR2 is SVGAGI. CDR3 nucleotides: TGTGCCACCGCAGGGGGCGCGGGCGGGGAGCTGTTTTTT. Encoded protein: CATAGGAGGELFF.

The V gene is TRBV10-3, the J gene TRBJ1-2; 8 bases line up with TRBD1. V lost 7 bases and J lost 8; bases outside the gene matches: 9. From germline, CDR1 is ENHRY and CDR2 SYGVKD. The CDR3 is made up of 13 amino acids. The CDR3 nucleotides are TGTGCCATCAATTCGCAGGGGGCCTGGGGCTACACCTTC. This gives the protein CAINSQGAWGYTF.

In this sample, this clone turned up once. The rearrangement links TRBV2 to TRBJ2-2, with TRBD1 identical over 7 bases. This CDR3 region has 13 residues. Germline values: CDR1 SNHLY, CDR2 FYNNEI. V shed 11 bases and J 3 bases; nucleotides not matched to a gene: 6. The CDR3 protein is CAVRTGDTGELFF. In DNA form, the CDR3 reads TGTGCCGTCCGGACAGGCGACACCGGGGAGCTGTTTTTT. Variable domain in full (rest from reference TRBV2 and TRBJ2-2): EPEVTQTPSHQVTQMGQEVILRCVPISNHLYFYWYRQILGQKVEFLVSFYNNEISEKSEIFDDQFSVERPDGSNFTLKIRSTKLEDSAMYFCAVRTGDTGELFFGEGSRLTVL.

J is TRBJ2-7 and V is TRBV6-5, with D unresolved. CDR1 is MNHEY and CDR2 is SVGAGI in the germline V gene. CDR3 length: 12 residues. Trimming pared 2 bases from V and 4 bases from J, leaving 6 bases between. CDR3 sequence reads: CASSYTGYEQYF. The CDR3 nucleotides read TGTGCCAGCAGTTACACCGGGTACGAGCAGTACTTC.

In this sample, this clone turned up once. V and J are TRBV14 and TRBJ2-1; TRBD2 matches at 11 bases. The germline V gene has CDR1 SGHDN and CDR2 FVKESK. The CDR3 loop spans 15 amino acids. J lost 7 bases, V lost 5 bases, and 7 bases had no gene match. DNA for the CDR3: TGTGCCAGCAGCGCCCTAGCGGGGGGCTATAATGAGCAGTTCTTC. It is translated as CASSALAGGYNEQFF.

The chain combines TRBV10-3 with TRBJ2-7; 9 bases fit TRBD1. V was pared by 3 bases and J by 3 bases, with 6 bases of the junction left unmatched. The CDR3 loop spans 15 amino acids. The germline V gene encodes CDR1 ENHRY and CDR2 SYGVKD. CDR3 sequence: CAISEPGQGLYEQYF. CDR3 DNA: TGTGCCATCAGTGAACCGGGACAGGGTCTCTACGAGCAGTACTTC.

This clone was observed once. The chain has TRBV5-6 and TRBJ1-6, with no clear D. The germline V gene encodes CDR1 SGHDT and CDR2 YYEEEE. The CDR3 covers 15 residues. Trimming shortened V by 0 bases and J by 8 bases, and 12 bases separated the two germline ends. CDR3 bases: TGTGCCAGCAGCTTGGGTAGCATTAATCATTCACCCCTCCACTTT. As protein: CASSLGSINHSPLHF.

This chain's CDR3 is CASSPQVLNTEAFF. CDR3 nucleotides: TGTGCCAGCAGTCCCCAGGTGCTGAACACTGAAGCTTTCTTT. The chain joins TRBV6-5 to TRBJ1-1; no firm D call. The CDR3 extends over 14 amino acids. V lost 5 bases and J 0 bases, leaving 10 bases between the germline ends. Germline loops: CDR1 MNHEY, CDR2 SVGAGI.

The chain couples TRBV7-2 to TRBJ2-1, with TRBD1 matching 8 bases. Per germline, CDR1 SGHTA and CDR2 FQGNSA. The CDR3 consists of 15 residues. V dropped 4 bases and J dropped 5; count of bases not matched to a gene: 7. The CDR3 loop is CASSSDRGVHNEQFF. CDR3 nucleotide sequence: TGTGCCAGCAGCTCTGACAGGGGAGTCCACAATGAGCAGTTCTTC.

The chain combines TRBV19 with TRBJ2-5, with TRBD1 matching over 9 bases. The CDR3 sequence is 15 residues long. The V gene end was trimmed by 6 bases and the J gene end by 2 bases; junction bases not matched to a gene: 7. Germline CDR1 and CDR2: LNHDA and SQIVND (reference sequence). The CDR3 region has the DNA TGTGCCAGTAGACTCACAGGGGGCCTACAAGAGACCCAGTACTTC. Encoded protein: CASRLTGGLQETQYF.

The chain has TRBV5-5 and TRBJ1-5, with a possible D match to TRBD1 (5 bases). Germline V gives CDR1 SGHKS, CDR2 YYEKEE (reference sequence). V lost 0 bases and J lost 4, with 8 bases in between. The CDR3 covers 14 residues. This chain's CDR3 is CASSLGTTNQPQHF. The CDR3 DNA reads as TGTGCCAGCAGCTTGGGGACAACAAATCAGCCCCAGCATTTT.

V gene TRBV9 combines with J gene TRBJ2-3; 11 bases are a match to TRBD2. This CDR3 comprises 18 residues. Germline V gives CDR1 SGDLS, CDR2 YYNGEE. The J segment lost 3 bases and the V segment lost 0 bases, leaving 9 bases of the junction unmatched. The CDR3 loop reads CASSVGLAGGRDTDTQYF. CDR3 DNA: TGTGCCAGCAGCGTAGGATTAGCGGGGGGGCGTGATACAGATACGCAGTATTTT.

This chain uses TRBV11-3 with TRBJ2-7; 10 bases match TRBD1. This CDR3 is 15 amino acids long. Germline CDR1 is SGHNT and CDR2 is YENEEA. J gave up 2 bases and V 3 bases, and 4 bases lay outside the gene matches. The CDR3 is CASSLGQGRAYEQYF. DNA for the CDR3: TGTGCCAGCAGCTTGGGACAGGGGAGAGCCTACGAGCAGTACTTC.

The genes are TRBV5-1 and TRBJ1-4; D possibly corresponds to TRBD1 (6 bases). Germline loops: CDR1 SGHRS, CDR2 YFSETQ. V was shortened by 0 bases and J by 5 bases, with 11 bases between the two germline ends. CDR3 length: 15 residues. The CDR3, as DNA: TGCGCCAGCAGCTTGGGTGGGGGCTTCAATGAAAAACTGTTTTTT. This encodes CASSLGGGFNEKLFF.

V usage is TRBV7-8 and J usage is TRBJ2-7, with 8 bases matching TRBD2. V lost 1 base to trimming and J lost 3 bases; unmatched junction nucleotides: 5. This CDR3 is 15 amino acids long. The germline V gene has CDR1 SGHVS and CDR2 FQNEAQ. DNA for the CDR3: TGTGCCAGCAGCTTAGAACTAGCGGCGCTCTACGAGCAGTACTTC. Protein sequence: CASSLELAALYEQYF.

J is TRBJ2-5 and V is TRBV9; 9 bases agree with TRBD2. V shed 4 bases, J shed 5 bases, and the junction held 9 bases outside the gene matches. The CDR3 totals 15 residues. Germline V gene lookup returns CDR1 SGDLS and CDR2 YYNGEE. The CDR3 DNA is TGTGCCAGCAGCCCCTATAGCGGGAGAGGGGAGACCCAGTACTTC. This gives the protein CASSPYSGRGETQYF.